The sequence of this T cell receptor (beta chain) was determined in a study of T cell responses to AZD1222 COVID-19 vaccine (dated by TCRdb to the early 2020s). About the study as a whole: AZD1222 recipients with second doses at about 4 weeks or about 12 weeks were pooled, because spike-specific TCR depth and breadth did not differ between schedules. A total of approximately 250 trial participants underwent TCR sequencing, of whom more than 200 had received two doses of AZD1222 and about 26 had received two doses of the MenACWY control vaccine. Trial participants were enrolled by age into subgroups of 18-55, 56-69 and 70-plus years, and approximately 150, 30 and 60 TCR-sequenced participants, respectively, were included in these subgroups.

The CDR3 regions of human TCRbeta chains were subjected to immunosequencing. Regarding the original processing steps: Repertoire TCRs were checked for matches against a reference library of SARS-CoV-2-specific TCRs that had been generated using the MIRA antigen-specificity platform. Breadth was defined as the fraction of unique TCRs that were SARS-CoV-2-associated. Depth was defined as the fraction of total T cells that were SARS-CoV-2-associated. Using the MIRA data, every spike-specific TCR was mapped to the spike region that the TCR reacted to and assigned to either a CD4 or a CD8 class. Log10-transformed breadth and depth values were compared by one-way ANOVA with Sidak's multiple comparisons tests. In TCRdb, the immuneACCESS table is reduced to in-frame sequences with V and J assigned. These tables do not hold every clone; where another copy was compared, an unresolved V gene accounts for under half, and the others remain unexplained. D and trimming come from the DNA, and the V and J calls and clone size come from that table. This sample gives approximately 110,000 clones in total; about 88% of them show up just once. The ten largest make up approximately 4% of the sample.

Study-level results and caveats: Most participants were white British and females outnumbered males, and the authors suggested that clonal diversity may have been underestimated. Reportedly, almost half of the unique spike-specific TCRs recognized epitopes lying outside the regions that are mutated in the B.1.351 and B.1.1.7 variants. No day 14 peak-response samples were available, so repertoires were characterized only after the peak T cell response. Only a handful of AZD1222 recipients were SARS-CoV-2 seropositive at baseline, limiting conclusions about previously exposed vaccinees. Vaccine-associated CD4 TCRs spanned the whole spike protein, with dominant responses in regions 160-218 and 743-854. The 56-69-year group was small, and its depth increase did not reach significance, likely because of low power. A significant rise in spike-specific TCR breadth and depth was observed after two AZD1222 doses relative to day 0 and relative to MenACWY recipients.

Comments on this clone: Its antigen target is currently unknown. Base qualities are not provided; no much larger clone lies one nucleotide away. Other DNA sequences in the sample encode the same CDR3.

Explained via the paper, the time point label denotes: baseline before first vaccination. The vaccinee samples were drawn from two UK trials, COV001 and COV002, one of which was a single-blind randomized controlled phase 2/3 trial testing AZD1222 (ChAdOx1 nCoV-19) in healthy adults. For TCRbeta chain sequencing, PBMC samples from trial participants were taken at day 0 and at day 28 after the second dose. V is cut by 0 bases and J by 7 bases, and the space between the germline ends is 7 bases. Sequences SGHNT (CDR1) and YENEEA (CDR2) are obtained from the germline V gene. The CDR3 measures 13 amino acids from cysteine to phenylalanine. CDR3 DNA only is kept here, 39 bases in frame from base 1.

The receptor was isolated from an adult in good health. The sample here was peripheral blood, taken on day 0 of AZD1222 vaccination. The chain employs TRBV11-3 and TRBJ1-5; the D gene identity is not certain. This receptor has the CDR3 CASSLEEGQPQHF. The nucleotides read TGTGCCAGCAGCTTAGAAGAAGGGCAGCCCCAGCATTTT.